This T cell receptor beta chain was identified during a study of graft-versus-host responses after intestinal transplantation. Overall study findings and caveats: The highest levels of circulating GvH clones went along with early declines in HvG clones after transplant.

V was pared by 8 bases and J by 0 bases, with 8 bases of the junction left unmatched. The CDR3 spans 15 residues. Looked up from germline, CDR1 is MNHNS and CDR2 is SASEGT. For this clone: Its antigen is as yet unknown.

TCRdb keeps only in-frame clones here, not all; method: immunoSEQ multiplex PCR. The table lists 100,000 to 110,000 clones, roughly 87% of them singletons, with about 0.9% in the top ten. The chain joins TRBV6-1 to TRBJ2-3, with 7 bases matching TRBD1. This sequence originates from a human donor who was the organ donor for an intestinal transplant. This specimen consisted of unstimulated CD4+ T cells sorted from spleen or lymph node cells, obtained before transplant. CDR3 loop: CASSTGQVSTDTQYF. The DNA of the CDR3 is TGTGCCAGCTCTACTGGACAGGTTAGCACAGATACGCAGTATTTT.